These 16 T cell receptor beta chains were sequenced from one sample in a study of blood T cell repertoires in COVID-19. Here immunoSEQ multiplex PCR was the method, and the copy in TCRdb shows in-frame clones only, minus some. The sample yields approximately 190,000 clones, 80% to 85% seen once. Sequencing used PBMCs or T cells enriched from blood (not recorded which). The origin of the receptors is a man aged 35 to 55 who had recovered from COVID-19.

This chain joins TRBV5-1 and TRBJ2-2, with 10 bases identical to TRBD1. CDR3 size: 15 residues. The trim removed 3 bases at V and 4 bases at J, leaving 3 bases unmatched. Germline loops: CDR1 SGHRS, CDR2 YFSETQ. The CDR3 is CASSWDRGGTGELFF. In nucleotides, the CDR3 is TGCGCCAGCAGCTGGGACAGGGGAGGCACCGGGGAGCTGTTTTTT. The full variable domain, rest sourced from reference TRBV5-1 and TRBJ2-2, is KAGVTQTPRYLIKTRGQQVTLSCSPISGHRSVSWYQQTPGQGLQFLFEYFSETQRNKGNFPGRFSGRQFSNSRSEMNVSTLELGDSALYLCASSWDRGGTGELFFGEGSRLTVL.

This chain connects TRBV6-5 to TRBJ2-3; D possibly corresponds to TRBD2 (6 bases). There are 13 residues in the CDR3. Deletions cut 2 bases from V and 6 bases from J, with 9 bases between. Germline V lookup: CDR1 MNHEY, CDR2 SVGAGI. The CDR3 here is CASSYGTRDTQYF. DNA of the CDR3: TGTGCCAGCAGTTACGGGACTCGGGATACGCAGTATTTT.

The chain couples TRBV15 to TRBJ1-2; the D is unclear. V was cut by 0 bases and J by 2 bases, with 7 bases left in between. Germline V lookup: CDR1 LNHNV, CDR2 YYDKDF (reference sequence). This CDR3 region has 14 residues. The CDR3 sequence is CATSRDLENYGYTF. The CDR3 coding sequence is TGTGCCACCAGCAGAGATCTGGAGAACTATGGCTACACCTTC.

The chain employs TRBV4-1 and TRBJ1-3; 8 bases align to TRBD1. With V trimmed by 5 bases and J by 4 bases, 4 bases remained unmatched. This CDR3 contains 14 residues. Germline lookup yields CDR1 MGHRA and CDR2 YSYEKL. The CDR3 region has the DNA TGCGCCAGCAGCTTACAGGGGGGCGGAAACACCATATATTTT. Protein: CASSLQGGGNTIYF.

The rearrangement uses TRBV25-1 and TRBJ2-2; 7 bases line up with TRBD1. Germline-derived CDR1 and CDR2 are MGHDK and SYGVNS. The CDR3 is made up of 16 amino acids. Trimming cost V 4 bases and J 6 bases; bases outside gene matches: 11. The CDR3 is CASSALTGYGAGELFF. For the CDR3, the DNA is TGTGCCAGCAGTGCGCTGACAGGGTATGGTGCCGGGGAGCTGTTTTTT.

The chain is built from TRBV3-1 (or the pseudogene TRBV3-2) and TRBJ2-5, with D perhaps matching TRBD2 (6 bases). CDR3 length: 15 amino acids. Trimming shortened V by 4 bases and J by 1 base, and 13 bases separated the two germline ends. Germline assignment: CDR1 LGHDT and CDR2 YNNKEL (reference sequence). The CDR3 nucleotides are TGTGCCAGCAGCCCAGGACTACTTAGCCAAGAGACCCAGTACTTC. It codes for CASSPGLLSQETQYF.

The V and J genes are TRBV12-3 or TRBV12-4 and TRBJ1-5, with a weak D call TRBD1 (6 bases). Trimming stripped 5 bases from V and 4 bases from J, with 9 bases between. The CDR3 consists of 13 residues. The CDR3 DNA sequence: TGTGCCAGCAGTAACAGGGATAATCAGCCCCAGCATTTT. This sequence encodes CASSNRDNQPQHF.

The CDR3, as DNA: TGTGCCAGCAGCCAACTAGGACTAGCGGGGGAAATAGGGGAGACCCAGTACTTC. Translating gives CASSQLGLAGEIGETQYF. The J gene is TRBJ2-5, the V gene TRBV3-1 (or the pseudogene TRBV3-2); the match to TRBD2 covers 13 bases. Germline V CDR1 and CDR2: LGHDT, YNNKEL (reference sequence). The CDR3 covers 18 residues. The ends lost 2 bases at V and 5 bases at J; junction bases unmatched: 11.

The rearrangement joins TRBV7-8 to TRBJ1-3; TRBD1 agrees at 7 bases. Germline CDR1 and CDR2: SGHVS and FQNEAQ. The CDR3 is 14 residues long. V was clipped by 5 bases and J by 4 bases; unmatched bases: 5. The CDR3 DNA reads as TGTGCCAGCAGCCCACGACAGGGCGGAAACACCATATATTTT. Its translation: CASSPRQGGNTIYF.

This clone was observed a few times. CDR3 sequence (DNA): TGTGCCAGCAACAGGTTGGGGTTGGATGGCTACACCTTC. Translation: CASNRLGLDGYTF. The V call is TRBV6-5, the J call TRBJ1-2; weak D call: TRBD1 (5 bases). CDR3 size: 13 residues. Germline V gives CDR1 MNHEY, CDR2 SVGAGI. The V end lost 7 bases, the J end lost 6 bases, and 15 bases lay between the germline ends.

This chain connects TRBV4-2 to TRBJ1-6, with TRBD1 matching over 9 bases. Looked up from germline, CDR1 is LGHNA and CDR2 is YNFKEQ. The V gene end was trimmed by 0 bases and the J gene end by 7 bases; junction bases not matched to a gene: 4. The CDR3 totals 16 residues. DNA of the CDR3: TGTGCCAGCAGCCAAGATGGGACAGGGCGCAATTCACCCCTCCACTTT. It codes for CASSQDGTGRNSPLHF.

The CDR3 DNA sequence: TGCGCCAGCAGACAAATCAGTGGGCAGGGGGCAAATCAGCCCCAGCATTTT. Translating gives CASRQISGQGANQPQHF. The rearrangement links TRBV4-1 to TRBJ1-5; 8 bases are a match to TRBD1. Trimming at V came to 6 bases and at J to 4 bases, leaving 14 bases not matched to a gene. CDR1 is MGHRA and CDR2 is YSYEKL in the germline V gene. The length of the CDR3 is 17 residues.

The gene calls are TRBV25-1 and TRBJ2-1, with D hard to call. Per germline, CDR1 MGHDK and CDR2 SYGVNS. The V end was cut by 5 bases, the J end by 3 bases, with 8 bases between. The CDR3 is made up of 13 amino acids. The CDR3 is CASSLLLYNEQFF. As DNA, the CDR3 is TGTGCCAGCAGTCTCCTTCTCTACAATGAGCAGTTCTTC.

This chain joins TRBV2 and TRBJ1-2, with 9 bases matching TRBD1. From germline, CDR1 is SNHLY and CDR2 FYNNEI. With 11 bases clipped from V and 5 bases from J, the junction kept 6 bases outside the gene matches. The CDR3 contains 12 residues. The CDR3: CARQGVGYGYTF. DNA of the CDR3: TGTGCCCGACAGGGGGTAGGGTATGGCTACACCTTC.

The rearrangement links TRBV7-6 to TRBJ2-6, with D unclear. V lost 4 bases to trimming and J lost 4 bases, with 14 bases between them. Germline CDR1 and CDR2: SGHVS and FNYEAQ. There are 16 residues in the CDR3. The CDR3 sequence is CASSSPPRSGANVLTF. The CDR3, as DNA: TGTGCCAGCAGCTCCCCGCCCAGGTCCGGGGCCAACGTCCTGACTTTC.

This clone was picked up one time. The chain combines TRBV2 with TRBJ2-5; D might be TRBD1 (5 bases). V was trimmed by 7 bases and J by 4 bases, leaving 7 bases between them. CDR3 size: 11 residues. The germline V gene has CDR1 SNHLY and CDR2 FYNNEI. For the CDR3, the DNA is TGTGCCAGCACAGGGCCAGAGACCCAGTACTTC. It encodes CASTGPETQYF.